This T cell receptor beta chain was retrieved from a study of regulatory T cells in long-lasting Graves disease. General study results and limits: Sharing of public clonotypes was greater in persistent patients (2,741) than in new patients (about 970).

iRepertoire HTBI primers and Arm-PCR of CDR3 regions built TCR beta libraries. In the original workflow: Gene usage covered 62 TRBV and more than 13 TRBJ segments. TCRdb analysed the multiplex PCR reads with MiXCR anew, one entry per CDR3 protein. TCRdb, rather than the study authors, made the V and J calls. The profile shows more than 300,000 distinct CDR3 sequences, 20% to 25% of them singletons. In this sample, this clonotype turned up many times. The target antigen is unknown. The time point denotes: persistent/refractory GD, antithyroid drugs over 5 years with positive TRAb. Researchers made the TCR library from RNA that was extracted from PBMCs. The patient group derived from an endocrinology department in Xi'an, China. The receptor's source is a woman in her thirties or forties with Graves disease. The starting material was peripheral blood mononuclear cells (PBMCs), obtained when the disease was refractory, from a patient treated with antithyroid drugs.

The CDR3 DNA follows: TGTGCCAGCAGTCCATCGACAGGGGGAATTGAAGCTTTCTTT. Translated: CASSPSTGGIEAFF. The genes are TRBV28 and TRBJ1-1, with 9 bases matching TRBD1. This CDR3 comprises 14 residues. With V trimmed by 5 bases and J by 7 bases, 8 bases remained unmatched. The germline gives CDR1 MDHEN, CDR2 SYDVKM.